The 3 T cell receptor beta chains below were found in one sample sequenced in a study of cytomegalovirus exposure and HLA in healthy donors. Use of 60 Vbeta and 13 Jbeta primers characterized the PCR. Libraries were prepared by immunoSEQ multiplex PCR; TCRdb keeps only in-frame clonotypes and omits some of them. The sample yields roughly 120,000 clones, around three quarters seen once. Sequencing was carried out using PBMCs. These TCRs come from a man between 40 and 49 years old in good health and CMV-seronegative.

This clone was observed a handful of times. This chain joins TRBV7-2 and TRBJ2-3; 8 bases fit TRBD2. CDR3 length: 14 residues. Germline CDR1 is SGHTA and CDR2 is FQGNSA. V was clipped by 2 bases and J by 6 bases; unmatched bases: 4. CDR3 in DNA: TGTGCCAGCAGCTTAATCGGGGGGGCTGATACGCAGTATTTT. Translating it yields CASSLIGGADTQYF. The full variable domain, completed using reference TRBV7-2 and TRBJ2-3, is GAGVSQSPSNKVTEKGKDVELRCDPISGHTALYWYRQSLGQGLEFLIYFQGNSAPDKSGLPSDRFSAERTGGSVSTLTIQRTQQEDSAVYLCASSLIGGADTQYFGPGTRLTVL.

This chain connects TRBV30 to TRBJ1-6, with D uncertain. Per the germline V gene, CDR1 is GTSNPN and CDR2 is SVGIG (reference sequence). The CDR3 is 12 residues long. V shed 2 bases and J shed 7 bases, with 6 bases lying between them. The CDR3 here is CAWSPGNSPLHF. CDR3 DNA: TGTGCCTGGAGTCCGGGGAATTCACCCCTCCACTTT.

The V call is TRBV30, the J call TRBJ1-5; D is perhaps TRBD1 (5 bases). The CDR3 has 13 amino acids. Trimming cost V 4 bases and J 2 bases, with 9 bases left between them. The V gene's germline CDR1 is GTSNPN and CDR2 SVGIG (reference sequence). CDR3 amino acids: CAWTDSGNQPQHF. CDR3 coding DNA: TGTGCCTGGACCGACAGTGGCAATCAGCCCCAGCATTTT. The complete variable domain, with remaining parts taken from reference TRBV30 and TRBJ1-5, reads SQTIHQWPATLVQPVGSPLSLECTVEGTSNPNLYWYRQAAGRGLQLLFYSVGIGQISSEVPQNLSASRPQDRQFILSSKKLLLSDSGFYLCAWTDSGNQPQHFGDGTRLSIL.